These 19 T cell receptor beta chains were sequenced from one sample in a study of blood T cell repertoires in COVID-19. Here immunoSEQ multiplex PCR was the method, and the copy in TCRdb shows in-frame clones only, minus some. The table includes about 140,000 clones, about 87% detected once. The specimen was peripheral blood. These receptors originate from a human donor with COVID-19, enrolled during active disease. The donor label of this sample is uncertain.

This clone came up once. The chain carries TRBV3-1 (or the pseudogene TRBV3-2) and TRBJ2-1; 8 bases are shared with TRBD2. CDR3 length: 14 amino acids. Germline CDR1 and CDR2: LGHDT and YNNKEL (reference sequence). V trimming: 0 bases; J trimming: 9 bases; junction bases outside the gene matches: 4. The CDR3 here is CASSQDRSGSEQFF. CDR3 bases: TGTGCCAGCAGCCAAGATCGAAGCGGGAGTGAGCAGTTCTTC.

V gene TRBV4-2 combines with J gene TRBJ2-1; 7 bases match TRBD2. The germline gives CDR1 LGHNA, CDR2 YNFKEQ. Unmatched junction bases numbered 16, after V lost 0 bases and J lost 11 bases. The CDR3 spans 17 residues. In nucleotides, the CDR3 is TGTGCCAGCAGCCAAGAGCCTCTAGCGGCCGGACCTTCACAGCAGTTCTTC. This gives the protein CASSQEPLAAGPSQQFF.

This clone appeared a single time. This sequence joins TRBV3-1 (or the pseudogene TRBV3-2) and TRBJ1-6; 8 bases are shared with TRBD1. The CDR3 loop spans 16 amino acids. With 2 bases clipped from V and 10 bases from J, the junction kept 10 bases outside the gene matches. Germline V gene sequence: CDR1 LGHDT, CDR2 YNNKEL (reference sequence). The CDR3 loop is CASSQPGETGESPLHF. The CDR3 DNA is TGTGCCAGCAGCCAACCTGGGGAGACAGGGGAGTCACCCCTCCACTTT.

This clone was seen once. This chain connects TRBV27 to TRBJ1-4, with TRBD1 matching over 10 bases. J was trimmed by 0 bases and V by 4 bases; bases with no gene match: 11. Germline values: CDR1 MNHEY, CDR2 SMNVEV (reference sequence). The CDR3 totals 19 residues. The CDR3 nucleotides are TGTGCCAGCAGTTCCGACCGGGACAGGGGACTTCCAACTAATGAAAAACTGTTTTTT. Amino acid sequence: CASSSDRDRGLPTNEKLFF.

Of note for this clone: The sample carries other DNA sequences with the same CDR3. The rearrangement uses TRBV28 and TRBJ1-1; D might be TRBD1 (5 bases). The germline gives CDR1 MDHEN, CDR2 SYDVKM. V shed 6 bases and J shed 4 bases, with 15 bases lying between them. CDR3 size: 14 residues. The CDR3 region is CASSLLTVGTEAFF. The CDR3 coding sequence is TGTGCCAGCAGCCTGTTGACAGTGGGCACTGAAGCTTTCTTT.

The chain joins TRBV3-1 (or the pseudogene TRBV3-2) to TRBJ2-3; no clear D. Germline CDR1 reads LGHDT; CDR2 reads YNNKEL (reference sequence). The V gene lost 4 bases and the J gene lost 9 bases, with 14 bases spanning the gap. The CDR3 contains 13 residues. For the CDR3, the DNA is TGTGCCAGCAGCCTGGCCGGGTGGAACACGCAGTATTTT. This sequence encodes CASSLAGWNTQYF.

V usage is TRBV24-1 and J usage is TRBJ1-5; maybe TRBD1 (6 bases). From germline, CDR1 is KGHDR and CDR2 SFDVKD. Trimming removed 8 bases at V and 2 bases at J, with 12 bases between. This CDR3 region has 14 residues. CDR3 residues: CATKPGQRNQPQHF. The DNA of the CDR3 is TGTGCCACCAAACCAGGACAGCGCAATCAGCCCCAGCATTTT.

V usage is TRBV5-1 and J usage is TRBJ1-2; TRBD1 matches 7 bases. Losses at the gene ends were 5 bases for V and 7 bases for J; bases not matched to a gene: 8. The CDR3 consists of 13 residues. In germline, CDR1 is SGHRS, CDR2 YFSETQ. In DNA form, the CDR3 reads TGCGCCAGCAGGCCTACAGCAGGGGGTGGCTACACCTTC. It codes for CASRPTAGGGYTF.

The chain links TRBV6-1 to TRBJ1-5, with a weak D call TRBD1 (6 bases). Trimming stripped 3 bases from V and 1 base from J, with 13 bases between. The CDR3 is 16 amino acids. CDR1 and CDR2 from the germline V gene are MNHNS and SASEGT. The CDR3 DNA reads TGTGCCAGCAGTGAGCTTGGACAGCCGAGCAATCAGCCCCAGCATTTT. Its translation: CASSELGQPSNQPQHF.

The chain links TRBV6-6 to TRBJ2-1; 8 nucleotides line up with TRBD1. The germline CDR1 and CDR2 sequences are MNHNY and SVGAGI (reference sequence). The length of the CDR3 is 17 residues. V shed 5 bases, J shed 12 bases, and the junction held 21 bases outside the gene matches. This CDR3 reads CASSLPSTGAAGTGQFF. The CDR3 coding sequence is TGTGCCAGCAGTCTACCATCGACAGGGGCCGCCGGAACCGGGCAGTTCTTC.

The CDR3 sequence is CASSQGGGSSWGTIYF. The CDR3 nucleotides read TGTGCCAGCAGCCAAGGAGGGGGTAGTTCTTGGGGCACCATATATTTT. The gene calls are TRBV3-1 (or the pseudogene TRBV3-2) and TRBJ1-3, with D maybe TRBD1 (6 bases). The CDR3 contains 16 residues. V was trimmed by 1 base and J by 9 bases, leaving 19 bases between them. The germline V gene has CDR1 LGHDT and CDR2 YNNKEL (reference sequence).

The rearrangement uses TRBV2 and TRBJ1-5; D unclear. Germline loops: CDR1 SNHLY, CDR2 FYNNEI. The CDR3 totals 12 residues. Between the trimmed V and J ends, which lost 8 bases and 2 bases, there was a span of 7 bases. CDR3 sequence: CASAAGNQPQHF. DNA of the CDR3: TGTGCCAGCGCGGCAGGCAATCAGCCCCAGCATTTT.

V and J are TRBV5-1 and TRBJ1-4; TRBD1 might be the D (5 bases). Germline V gene data show CDR1 as SGHRS and CDR2 as YFSETQ. V lost 2 bases and J lost 8, with 16 bases in between. The CDR3 is 15 amino acids. CDR3 DNA: TGCGCCAGCAGCTTTTCGCAGGGCGGTAGCGAAAAACTGTTTTTT. This encodes CASSFSQGGSEKLFF.

This chain joins TRBV6-5 and TRBJ1-2; D is possibly TRBD1 (6 bases). CDR3 length equals 12 residues. Germline CDR1 is MNHEY and CDR2 is SVGAGI. The CDR3 loop is CATTGQNYGYTF. CDR3 nucleotide sequence: TGTGCTACTACGGGACAAAACTATGGCTACACCTTC.

The chain has TRBV2 and TRBJ2-2, with D maybe TRBD1 (6 bases). Trimming pared 7 bases from V and 7 bases from J, leaving 16 bases between. The germline CDR1 and CDR2 sequences are SNHLY and FYNNEI. The CDR3 totals 14 residues. The CDR3 spells CASIGTLWGGELFF. The DNA for the CDR3 is TGTGCCAGCATAGGGACACTTTGGGGCGGGGAGCTGTTTTTT.

The chain is built from TRBV5-1 and TRBJ2-2, with D perhaps matching TRBD2 (6 bases). The CDR3 is made up of 16 amino acids. CDR1 and CDR2 (germline): SGHRS, YFSETQ. Trimming removed 3 bases from V and 5 bases from J, with 17 bases in between. DNA of the CDR3: TGCGCCAGCAGCTCACCCACGGGGGAGGTGACCGGGGAGCTGTTTTTT. Translation gives CASSSPTGEVTGELFF.

The V gene is TRBV6-1, the J gene TRBJ1-6; 11 bases align to TRBD1. J gave up 10 bases and V 1 base, and 0 bases lay outside the gene matches. The CDR3 loop spans 14 amino acids. Per the germline V gene, CDR1 is MNHNS and CDR2 is SASEGT. The CDR3 here is CASSEGTGGSPLHF. The CDR3 DNA follows: TGTGCCAGCAGTGAAGGGACAGGGGGCTCACCCCTCCACTTT.

V usage is TRBV30 and J usage is TRBJ2-1; D possibly corresponds to TRBD1 (6 bases). The germline V gene encodes CDR1 GTSNPN and CDR2 SVGIG (reference sequence). V shed 0 bases and J shed 3 bases, with 9 bases lying between them. The CDR3 sequence is 14 residues long. CDR3 coding DNA: TGTGCCTGGAGTGTACGGGACAACTACAATGAGCAGTTCTTC. Translated, it gives CAWSVRDNYNEQFF. The entire variable domain, with the rest obtained from reference TRBV30 and TRBJ2-1, is as follows: SQTIHQWPATLVQPVGSPLSLECTVEGTSNPNLYWYRQAAGRGLQLLFYSVGIGQISSEVPQNLSASRPQDRQFILSSKKLLLSDSGFYLCAWSVRDNYNEQFFGPGTRLTVL.

The chain uses TRBV5-1 and TRBJ2-2; 8 bases align to TRBD1. Germline-derived CDR1 and CDR2 are SGHRS and YFSETQ. The CDR3 totals 13 residues. V lost 4 bases, J lost 7 bases, and 3 bases stayed unmatched. DNA of the CDR3: TGCGCCAGCAGCGGAACAGGGGGCGGGGAGCTGTTTTTT. Protein product: CASSGTGGGELFF.